Here is one T cell receptor (beta chain) with its context. Its antigen is currently unknown. The record originates from a study of human T cells and chemical hapten exposure. As for the study in general: TCR yields per sample varied mostly from small pooled library volume differences. Overall study results and limits: After DPC sensitization, TCRs above 1 in 1000 frequency showed no change.

The CDR3 length is 13 residues. Looked up from germline, CDR1 is SGHTA and CDR2 is FQGNSA. Trimming took off 6 bases at V and 8 bases at J, with 16 bases between the two ends. Original analysis: From 23,224 to 690,600 TCRs were found per sample, with a median of approximately 96,000. MiXCR, applied by TCRdb to the RACE reads, yields one record per CDR3 protein. Here the V and J calls rest on TCRdb's processing, not on the authors' analysis. The sample records 60,000 to 80,000 distinct CDR3 sequences, roughly 6.6% being singletons. As to time point: healthy volunteer bleed at 6 weeks. The starting material, unfractionated whole blood, was used for total RNA extraction.

This chain connects TRBV7-2 to TRBJ1-1, with a weak D call TRBD1 (6 bases). This TCR was recovered from a female donor in good health. Some clones in this sample may be carry-over from other donors' samples. The material sequenced was whole blood. CDR3 DNA: TGTGCCAGCAGGCCGAGGACAGCGAAAGAAGCTTTCTTT. Its protein product is CASRPRTAKEAFF.